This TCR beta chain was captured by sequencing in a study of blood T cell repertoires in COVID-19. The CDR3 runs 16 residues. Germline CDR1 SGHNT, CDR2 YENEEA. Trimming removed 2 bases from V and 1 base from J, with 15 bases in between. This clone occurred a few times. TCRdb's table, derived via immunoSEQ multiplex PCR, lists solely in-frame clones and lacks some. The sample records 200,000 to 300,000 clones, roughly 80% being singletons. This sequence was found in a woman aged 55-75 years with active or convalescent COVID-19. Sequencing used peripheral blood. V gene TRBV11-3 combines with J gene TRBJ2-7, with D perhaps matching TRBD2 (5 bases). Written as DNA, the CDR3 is TGTGCCAGCAGCTTAAAGGGAGATACGATTTCCTACGAGCAGTACTTC. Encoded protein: CASSLKGDTISYEQYF.